This record covers a single T cell receptor (beta chain). Its antigen is not identified. In the original processing: Filtering was not the same, since immunoSEQ gave junction-only sequences without quality scores. Method: immunoSEQ multiplex PCR; TCRdb's copy keeps in-frame clones and lacks some. That table gives V, J and clone size, and the DNA gave D and trimming. The data hold 450,000 to 600,000 clones, with 79% observed a single time. These data are taken from a study of shared clonotypes between healthy human individuals. Study overall: Donor ages ranged 18 to 49 years: a couple of women, three men.

Between the trimmed V and J ends, which lost 5 bases and 3 bases, there was a span of 32 bases. Germline CDR1 reads SGHRS; CDR2 reads YFSETQ. The CDR3 covers 20 residues. Study results and limitations: The study sampled only blood, and tissue repertoires likely differ. Among donors, the sharing of clonotypes was expected to be influenced by sequencing depth.

This TCR derives from a woman aged 40 to 50 in good health. Some clones in this sample may be carry-over from other donors' samples. Source material: PBMCs. V usage is TRBV5-1 and J usage is TRBJ1-2; D is unclear. As DNA, the CDR3 is TGCGCCAGCAGACCCCTCGTGCTCTCCGCCGGCGTGAGGATGGACTATGGCTACACCTTC. It specifies CASRPLVLSAGVRMDYGYTF.